Each of the 8 T cell receptor beta chains below was sequenced from the same sample in a study of shared clonotypes between healthy human individuals. Here immunoSEQ multiplex PCR was the method, and the copy in TCRdb shows in-frame clones only, minus some. Of some 2.4 million clones in the sample, more than 85% were seen once. Specimen: naive CD4+ T cells from PBMCs. Subset noted: CD45RA+ positively selected. Receptor source: a man younger than 35 in good health. Some clones in this sample may be carry-over from other donors' samples.

The genes are TRBV27 and TRBJ2-7, with D possibly matching TRBD2 (7 bases). Trimming took 1 base from V and 3 from J, leaving 13 bases between them. CDR3 length: 15 amino acids. Germline V gene lookup returns CDR1 MNHEY and CDR2 SMNVEV (reference sequence). This CDR3 is CASSLFWGGDYEQYF. In DNA, the CDR3 is TGTGCCAGCAGTTTATTTTGGGGGGGCGACTACGAGCAGTACTTC.

As for this clone: Other DNA sequences in this sample translate to the same CDR3. The genes are TRBV5-4 and TRBJ2-1; TRBD2 matches 12 bases. Trimming at V came to 4 bases and at J to 7 bases, leaving 6 bases not matched to a gene. Per germline, CDR1 SGHNT and CDR2 YYREEE (reference sequence). The CDR3 contains 15 residues. In DNA form, the CDR3 reads TGTGCCAGCAGCCCGACTAGCGGGAGCTATAATGAGCAGTTCTTC. It encodes CASSPTSGSYNEQFF.

The rearrangement uses TRBV7-3 and TRBJ2-5; 11 bases fit TRBD2. The V segment lost 5 bases and the J segment 5 bases; nucleotides outside the gene matches: 7. Germline loops: CDR1 SGHTA, CDR2 FQGTGA. The CDR3 has 15 residues. The CDR3 sequence is CASSKLAGDHETQYF. CDR3 DNA sequence: TGTGCCAGCAGCAAACTAGCGGGAGATCATGAGACCCAGTACTTC.

This chain connects TRBV7-8 to TRBJ2-5, with 15 bases aligning to TRBD2. Germline V gene lookup returns CDR1 SGHVS and CDR2 FQNEAQ. With V trimmed by 0 bases and J by 4 bases, 12 bases remained unmatched. The CDR3 covers 20 residues. Here the CDR3 DNA reads TGTGCCAGCAGCTTAGCGCGGACTAGCGGGAGGGCCGAATATAGAGAGACCCAGTACTTC. It translates to CASSLARTSGRAEYRETQYF.

The rearrangement links TRBV5-1 to TRBJ1-1; tentatively, D is TRBD1 (5 bases). Deletions cut 4 bases from V and 1 base from J, with 14 bases between. CDR1 and CDR2 from the germline V gene are SGHRS and YFSETQ. The CDR3 covers 15 residues. In nucleotides, the CDR3 is TGCGCCAGCAGCCCCATACCCGGGGGGAACACTGAAGCTTTCTTT. This codes for CASSPIPGGNTEAFF.

This chain connects TRBV25-1 to TRBJ2-1; a possible D gene is TRBD1 (6 bases). The V gene's germline CDR1 is MGHDK and CDR2 SYGVNS. CDR3 length: 16 residues. V was trimmed by 1 base and J by 5 bases, leaving 15 bases between them. The CDR3 region has the DNA TGTGCCAGCAGTGAATTCGGGACACGCGTGAACAATGAGCAGTTCTTC. It translates to CASSEFGTRVNNEQFF.

About this clone itself: Other DNA sequences in this specimen translate into the identical CDR3. The V gene is TRBV6-5, the J gene TRBJ2-3; 10 nucleotides agree with TRBD1. This CDR3 is built from 13 residues. CDR1 and CDR2 (germline): MNHEY, SVGAGI. The junction had 3 bases not matched to a gene; V was cut back by 6 bases and J by 6 bases. This CDR3 is CASRRQGADTQYF. The CDR3 DNA reads TGTGCCAGCAGGCGACAGGGGGCGGATACGCAGTATTTT.

This clone occurred a few times. The V call is TRBV10-2, the J call TRBJ1-5; D is ambiguous. This CDR3 spans 14 amino acids. The germline gives CDR1 WSHSY, CDR2 SAAADI. The V gene lost 0 bases and the J gene lost 4 bases, with 7 bases spanning the gap. This chain's CDR3 is CASSESKRNQPQHF. The CDR3, as DNA: TGCGCCAGCAGTGAGTCGAAACGGAATCAGCCCCAGCATTTT.